This T cell receptor (beta chain) derives from a study of T cell repertoires in cytomegalovirus infection. This clonotype was seen a handful of times. Its antigen is unidentified. TCRdb called the reads again in MiXCR, with one record for every CDR3 protein. This sample has about 480,000 distinct CDR3 sequences; roughly a third occur once, and the top ten carry about a sixth. Germline loops: CDR1 MDHEN, CDR2 SYDVKM. The CDR3 is made up of 18 amino acids. The ends were cut back, 5 bases at V and 0 bases at J, with 20 bases in the middle. The gene calls are TRBV28 and TRBJ1-5; weak D call: TRBD1 (6 bases). The sample here was cultured PBMCs, taken from culture after CMV antigen stimulation. The receptor comes from a human donor in good health (CMV status not recorded). Some clones in this sample may be carry-over from other donors' samples. CDR3 sequence: CASSLYPETGHSNQPQHF. CDR3 nucleotides: TGTGCCAGCAGTCTGTACCCCGAGACAGGTCATAGCAATCAGCCCCAGCATTTT.